The source of this T cell receptor (beta chain) is a study of shared clonotypes between healthy human individuals. Here immunoSEQ multiplex PCR was the method, and the copy in TCRdb shows in-frame clones only, minus some. The table shows 550,000 to 750,000 clones, with 92% occurring only once. In the naive CD8 group, cells lacked CD45RO and were positively selected for CCR7, so terminally differentiated effector memory CD45RA+ cells were left out. Germline CDR1 is SQVTM and CDR2 is ANQGSEA. This CDR3 spans 13 amino acids. The material sequenced was naive CD8+ T cells sorted from blood. The chain has TRBV29-1 and TRBJ2-7; the match to TRBD1 covers 7 bases. The receptor was derived from a man aged 25 to 40 in good health. CDR3 DNA: TGCAGTGCAACAACCCGCCAGGGGGACGAGCAGTACTTC. Translation gives CSATTRQGDEQYF.